A single T cell receptor (beta chain) is shown here with its context. Its antigen is as yet unknown. The sample comes from a study of identical twins. General observations from the study: For out-of-frame alpha sequences shared by twins, low generation probability was in excess. Fewer insertions marked abundant cord blood beta clonotypes; young adult naive trended weakly, memory not at all.

A universal primer binding site was introduced by template switching. The final cDNA contained unique molecular identifiers. TCRdb reprocessed the 5' RACE reads via MiXCR and lists one record per CDR3 protein. This sample carries nearly 900,000 distinct CDR3 sequences, approximately 13% of them seen once, and the ten largest clones take 1.5% to 2%. Trimming took off 5 bases at V and 8 bases at J, with 18 bases between the two ends. The CDR3 spans 14 residues. The germline V gene encodes CDR1 SGHAT and CDR2 FQNNGV. The same specimen was also included in a second study, on yellow fever vaccine responses in identical twins.

The chain links TRBV11-2 to TRBJ1-1; unclear D gene. This TCR was recovered from a woman under 30 in good health. The sequenced material came from PBMCs. CDR3 protein: CASSRILSGREAFF. Here the CDR3 DNA reads TGTGCCAGCAGCCGAATTTTAAGTGGGAGGGAAGCTTTCTTT.